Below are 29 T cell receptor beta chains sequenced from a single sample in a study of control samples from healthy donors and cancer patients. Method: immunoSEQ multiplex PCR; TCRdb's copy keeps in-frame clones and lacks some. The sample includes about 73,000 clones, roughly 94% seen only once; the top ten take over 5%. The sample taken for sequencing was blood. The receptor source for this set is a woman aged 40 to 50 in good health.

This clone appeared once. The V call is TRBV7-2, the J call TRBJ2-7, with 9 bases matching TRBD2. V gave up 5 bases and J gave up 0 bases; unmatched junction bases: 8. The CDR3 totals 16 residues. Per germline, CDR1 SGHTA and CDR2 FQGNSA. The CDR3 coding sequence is TGTGCCAGCAGCCCCCCGGGACTAGCACTCTCCTACGAGCAGTACTTC. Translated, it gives CASSPPGLALSYEQYF.

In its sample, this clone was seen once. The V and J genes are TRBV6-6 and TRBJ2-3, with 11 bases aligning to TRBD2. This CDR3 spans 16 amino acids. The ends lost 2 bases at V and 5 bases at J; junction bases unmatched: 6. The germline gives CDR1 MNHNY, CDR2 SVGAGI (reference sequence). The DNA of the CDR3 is TGTGCCAGCAGTTACGAGGGACTAGCGGTACGAGATACGCAGTATTTT. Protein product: CASSYEGLAVRDTQYF.

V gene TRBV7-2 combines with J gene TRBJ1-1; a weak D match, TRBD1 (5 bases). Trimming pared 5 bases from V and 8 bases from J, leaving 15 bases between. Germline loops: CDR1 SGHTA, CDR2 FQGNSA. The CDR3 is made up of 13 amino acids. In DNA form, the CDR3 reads TGTGCCAGCAGCACCCAAGCAGGGACCGAAGCTTTCTTT. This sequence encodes CASSTQAGTEAFF.

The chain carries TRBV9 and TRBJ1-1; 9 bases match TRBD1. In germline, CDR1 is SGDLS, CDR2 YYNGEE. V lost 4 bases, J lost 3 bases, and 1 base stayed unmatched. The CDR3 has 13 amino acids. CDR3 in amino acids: CASSRQGDTEAFF. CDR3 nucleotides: TGTGCCAGCAGCAGACAGGGGGACACTGAAGCTTTCTTT.

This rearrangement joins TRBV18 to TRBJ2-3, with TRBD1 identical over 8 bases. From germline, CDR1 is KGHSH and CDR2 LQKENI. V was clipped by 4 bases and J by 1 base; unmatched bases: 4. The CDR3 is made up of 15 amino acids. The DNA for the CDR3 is TGTGCCAGCTCACTAGAGGGACAGGGCACAGATACGCAGTATTTT. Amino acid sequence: CASSLEGQGTDTQYF.

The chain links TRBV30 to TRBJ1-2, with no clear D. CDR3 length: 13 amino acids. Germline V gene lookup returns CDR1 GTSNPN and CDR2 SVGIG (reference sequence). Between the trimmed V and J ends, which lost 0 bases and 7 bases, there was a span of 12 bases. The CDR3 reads CAWSVGPSGGYTF. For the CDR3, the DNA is TGTGCCTGGAGTGTAGGGCCGTCGGGTGGCTACACCTTC. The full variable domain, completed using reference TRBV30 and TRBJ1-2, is SQTIHQWPATLVQPVGSPLSLECTVEGTSNPNLYWYRQAAGRGLQLLFYSVGIGQISSEVPQNLSASRPQDRQFILSSKKLLLSDSGFYLCAWSVGPSGGYTFGSGTRLTVV.

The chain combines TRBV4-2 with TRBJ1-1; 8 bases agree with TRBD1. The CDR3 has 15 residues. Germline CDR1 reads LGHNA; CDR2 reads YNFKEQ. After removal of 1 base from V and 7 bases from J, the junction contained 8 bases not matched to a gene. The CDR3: CASSQGPGGSLEAFF. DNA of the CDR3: TGTGCCAGCAGCCAAGGCCCAGGGGGCTCCCTTGAAGCTTTCTTT.

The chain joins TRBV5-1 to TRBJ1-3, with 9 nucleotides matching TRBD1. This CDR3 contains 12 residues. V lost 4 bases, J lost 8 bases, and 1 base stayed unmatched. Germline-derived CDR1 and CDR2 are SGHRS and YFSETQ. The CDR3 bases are TGCGCCAGCAGCCGGGACAGGGACACCATATATTTT. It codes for CASSRDRDTIYF.

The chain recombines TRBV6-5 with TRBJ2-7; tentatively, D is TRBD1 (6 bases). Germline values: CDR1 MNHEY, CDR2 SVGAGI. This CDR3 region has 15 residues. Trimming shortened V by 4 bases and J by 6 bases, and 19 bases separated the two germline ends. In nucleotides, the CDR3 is TGTGCCAGCAGTTCGTTGGGACAAGGTCATCTCGAGCAGTACTTC. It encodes CASSSLGQGHLEQYF.

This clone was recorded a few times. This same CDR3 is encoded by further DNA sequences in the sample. CDR3: CASGQGPNTEAFF. The CDR3 DNA reads TGTGCCAGCGGACAGGGCCCGAACACTGAAGCTTTCTTT. The chain carries TRBV7-3 and TRBJ1-1; 8 positions agree with TRBD1. The J segment lost 1 base and the V segment lost 8 bases, leaving 3 bases of the junction unmatched. Germline CDR1 and CDR2: SGHTA and FQGTGA. The CDR3 totals 13 residues.

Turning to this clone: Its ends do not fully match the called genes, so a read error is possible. The CDR3 protein is CASSVVGGQVIF. In nucleotides, the CDR3 is TGTGCCAGCAGCGTAGTTGGGGGACAGGTCATCTTT. The rearrangement joins TRBV9 to TRBJ1-1; 8 bases agree with TRBD1. Germline V lookup: CDR1 SGDLS, CDR2 YYNGEE. CDR3 length: 12 residues.

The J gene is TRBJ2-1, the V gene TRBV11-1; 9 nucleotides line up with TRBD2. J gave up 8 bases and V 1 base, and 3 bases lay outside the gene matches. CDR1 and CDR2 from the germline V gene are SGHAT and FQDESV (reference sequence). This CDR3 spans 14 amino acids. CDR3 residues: CASSLGRGGHEQFF. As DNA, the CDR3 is TGTGCCAGCAGCTTAGGGCGGGGGGGCCATGAGCAGTTCTTC. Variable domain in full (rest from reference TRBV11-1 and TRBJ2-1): EAEVAQSPRYKITEKSQAVAFWCDPISGHATLYWYRQILGQGPELLVQFQDESVVDDSQLPKDRFSAERLKGVDSTLKIQPAELGDSAMYLCASSLGRGGHEQFFGPGTRLTVL.

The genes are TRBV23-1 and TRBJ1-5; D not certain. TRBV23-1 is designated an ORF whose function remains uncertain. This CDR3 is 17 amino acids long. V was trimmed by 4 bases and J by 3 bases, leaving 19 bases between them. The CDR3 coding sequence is TGCGCCAGCAGTCTAGACCTAGTACAAACCACCAATCAGCCCCAGCATTTT. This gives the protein CASSLDLVQTTNQPQHF.

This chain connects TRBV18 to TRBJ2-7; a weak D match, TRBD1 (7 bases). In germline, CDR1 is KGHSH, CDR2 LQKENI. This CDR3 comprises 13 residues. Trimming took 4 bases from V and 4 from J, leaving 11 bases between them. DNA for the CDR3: TGTGCCAGCTCACTACAGGGGACTTACGAGCAGTACTTC. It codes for CASSLQGTYEQYF.

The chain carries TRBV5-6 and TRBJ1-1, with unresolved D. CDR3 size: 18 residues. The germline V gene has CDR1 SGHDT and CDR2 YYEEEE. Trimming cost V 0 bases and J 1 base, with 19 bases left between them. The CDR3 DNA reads TGTGCCAGCAGCTTGGAACCTAACTCGTTTTACGGGAACACTGAAGCTTTCTTT. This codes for CASSLEPNSFYGNTEAFF.

The CDR3 here is CASVVGRNTEAFF. The CDR3 DNA sequence: TGTGCCAGCGTAGTTGGGCGGAACACTGAAGCTTTCTTT. The V and J genes are TRBV21-1 and TRBJ1-1; TRBD1, as called in the table, went unchecked against the DNA. TRBV21-1 is described as a pseudogene. The CDR3 runs to 13 residues.

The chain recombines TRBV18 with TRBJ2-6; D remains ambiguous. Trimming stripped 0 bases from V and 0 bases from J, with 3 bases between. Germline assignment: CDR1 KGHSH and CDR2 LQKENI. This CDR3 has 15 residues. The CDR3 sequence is CASSPPSSGANVLTF. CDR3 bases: TGTGCCAGCTCACCACCGAGCTCTGGGGCCAACGTCCTGACTTTC.

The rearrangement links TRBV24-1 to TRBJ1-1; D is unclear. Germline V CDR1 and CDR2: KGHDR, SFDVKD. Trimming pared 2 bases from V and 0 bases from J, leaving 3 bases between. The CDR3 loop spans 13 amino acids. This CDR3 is CATSDSVNTEAFF. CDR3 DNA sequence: TGTGCCACCAGTGATTCAGTGAACACTGAAGCTTTCTTT.

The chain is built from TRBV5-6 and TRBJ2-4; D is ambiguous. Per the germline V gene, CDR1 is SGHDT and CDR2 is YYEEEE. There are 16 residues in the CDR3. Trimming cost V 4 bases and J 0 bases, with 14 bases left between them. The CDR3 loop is CASSKGFLIAKNIQYF. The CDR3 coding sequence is TGTGCCAGCAGCAAAGGGTTCCTAATAGCCAAAAACATTCAGTACTTC.

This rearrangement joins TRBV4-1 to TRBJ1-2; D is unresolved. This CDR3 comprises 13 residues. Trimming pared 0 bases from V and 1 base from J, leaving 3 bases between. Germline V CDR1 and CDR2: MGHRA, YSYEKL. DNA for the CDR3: TGCGCCAGCAGCCAAGAGCTTAACTATGGCTACACCTTC. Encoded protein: CASSQELNYGYTF.

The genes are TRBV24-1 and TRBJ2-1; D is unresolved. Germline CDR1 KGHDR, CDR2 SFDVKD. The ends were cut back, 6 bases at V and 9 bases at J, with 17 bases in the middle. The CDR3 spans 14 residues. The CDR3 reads CATSTQRTSAEQFF. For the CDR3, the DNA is TGTGCCACCAGTACTCAACGGACGTCTGCTGAGCAGTTCTTC.

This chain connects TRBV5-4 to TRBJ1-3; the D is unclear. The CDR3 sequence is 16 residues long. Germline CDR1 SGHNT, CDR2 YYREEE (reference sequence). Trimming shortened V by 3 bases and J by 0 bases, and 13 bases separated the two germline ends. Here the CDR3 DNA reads TGTGCCAGCAGCTGGAATGGGCGGAGCTCTGGAAACACCATATATTTT. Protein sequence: CASSWNGRSSGNTIYF.

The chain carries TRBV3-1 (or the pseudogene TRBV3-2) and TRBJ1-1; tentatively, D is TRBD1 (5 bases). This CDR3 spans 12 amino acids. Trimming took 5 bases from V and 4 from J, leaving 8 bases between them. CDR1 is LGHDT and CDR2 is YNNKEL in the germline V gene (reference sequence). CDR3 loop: CASSKQGTEAFF. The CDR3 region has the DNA TGTGCCAGCAGCAAGCAGGGCACTGAAGCTTTCTTT.

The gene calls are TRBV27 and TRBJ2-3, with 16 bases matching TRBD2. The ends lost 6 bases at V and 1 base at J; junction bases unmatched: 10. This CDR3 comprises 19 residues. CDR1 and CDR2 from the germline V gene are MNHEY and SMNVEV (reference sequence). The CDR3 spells CASSLGTSGRARGTDTQYF. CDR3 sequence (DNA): TGTGCCAGCAGCTTAGGGACTAGCGGGAGGGCCAGGGGCACAGATACGCAGTATTTT.

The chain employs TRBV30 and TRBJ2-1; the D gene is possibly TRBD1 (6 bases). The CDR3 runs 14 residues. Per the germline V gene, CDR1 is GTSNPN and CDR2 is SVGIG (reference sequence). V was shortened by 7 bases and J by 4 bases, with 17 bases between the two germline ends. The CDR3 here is CAYAQGLDYNEQFF. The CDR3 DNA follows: TGTGCCTATGCGCAGGGGCTTGATTACAATGAGCAGTTCTTC.

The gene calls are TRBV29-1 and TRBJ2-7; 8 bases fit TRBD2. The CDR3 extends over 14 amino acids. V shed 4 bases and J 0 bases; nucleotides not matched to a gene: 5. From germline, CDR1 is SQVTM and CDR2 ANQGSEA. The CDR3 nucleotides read TGCAGCGTTGTCTGGCGGGGGGACTCCTACGAGCAGTACTTC. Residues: CSVVWRGDSYEQYF.

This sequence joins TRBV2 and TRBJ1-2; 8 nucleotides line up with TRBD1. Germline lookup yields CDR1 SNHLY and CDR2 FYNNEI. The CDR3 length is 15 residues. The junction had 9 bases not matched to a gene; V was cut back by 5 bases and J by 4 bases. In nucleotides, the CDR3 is TGTGCCAGCAGTTCCCGGACAGGGAGCAGCTATGGCTACACCTTC. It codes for CASSSRTGSSYGYTF.

In DNA form, the CDR3 reads TGTGCCAGCAGTTTATGGGACGGGAGAATGAATGAGCAGTTCTTC. Encoded protein: CASSLWDGRMNEQFF. The chain recombines TRBV27 with TRBJ2-1, with D possibly matching TRBD2 (6 bases). The CDR3 runs to 15 residues. Germline V gene lookup returns CDR1 MNHEY and CDR2 SMNVEV (reference sequence). V gave up 1 base and J gave up 7 bases, with 14 bases separating them.

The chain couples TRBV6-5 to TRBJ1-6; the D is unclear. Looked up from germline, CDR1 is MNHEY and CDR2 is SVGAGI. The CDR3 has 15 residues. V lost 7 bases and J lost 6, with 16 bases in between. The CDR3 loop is CASTLGPGINSPLHF. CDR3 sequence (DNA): TGTGCCAGCACCCTGGGTCCAGGAATTAATTCACCCCTCCACTTT.